The clone carrying this T cell receptor beta chain was observed many times. This sample was taken from a study of response to subunit inactivated influenza vaccine. TCRdb redid the calling of the RT-PCR reads with MiXCR, one entry per CDR3 protein. The sample includes more than 550,000 distinct CDR3 sequences, around 11% seen only once; the top ten take roughly 10%. V shed 3 bases and J shed 2 bases, with 12 bases lying between them. This CDR3 region has 15 residues. Germline V gene sequence: CDR1 ENHRY, CDR2 SYGVKD. This material consisted of PBMCs from blood, taken on the day of vaccination. The J gene is TRBJ2-3, the V gene TRBV10-3, with D maybe TRBD1 (5 bases). This clonotype was sampled from a man aged 45-65 years who received an inactivated influenza vaccine. CDR3 sequence reads: CAISENGRDTDTQYF. CDR3 bases: TGTGCCATCAGTGAAAACGGCAGGGACACAGATACGCAGTATTTT.